These T cell receptor beta chains were read from a single sample in a study of shared clonotypes between healthy human individuals. Produced via immunoSEQ multiplex PCR; TCRdb's table is partial and in-frame only. The sample holds about half a million clones, around 73% seen once. Sequencing was carried out using PBMCs. The receptors shown here come from a woman aged 40 to 50 in good health. Some clones in this sample may be carry-over from other donors' samples. Each CDR3 is given with its conserved first and last residue. The D gene is left open where the match is weak. Size tells how often a clone was seen (once, few, many) or the class of an expanded clone, and some rows leave it out.

TRBV6-6	TRBD2	TRBJ2-7	once	TGTGCCAGCAGCCCCGGACTAGCGGGAGTCGGTTACGAGCAGTACTTC	CASSPGLAGVGYEQYF
TRBV2	-	TRBJ2-5	-	TGTGCCAGCAGCATAGGGGGGCAAGAGACCCAGTACTTC	CASSIGGQETQYF
TRBV11-3	TRBD1	TRBJ2-7	-	TGTGCCAGCAGCATGGACAGGGACGAGCAGTACTTC	CASSMDRDEQYF
TRBV7-2	-	TRBJ2-7	many	TGTGCCAGCAGCTTACAGGGTTCCAACGAGCAGTACTTC	CASSLQGSNEQYF
TRBV7-2	-	TRBJ1-4	once	TGTGCCAGCAGCTTAGTCAGGTTTAATGAAAAACTGTTTTTT	CASSLVRFNEKLFF
TRBV5-1	TRBD1	TRBJ2-7	-	TGCGCCAGCAGCCCATCTCGACAGGGGGTCTACGAGCAGTACTTC	CASSPSRQGVYEQYF
TRBV11-2	-	TRBJ1-1	-	TGTGCCAGCAGCTTAATGCGCAGGAACACTGAAGCTTTCTTT	CASSLMRRNTEAFF
TRBV10-3	-	TRBJ2-2	-	TGTGCCATCAGTGAGTCAGTCGGGGAGCTGTTTTTT	CAISESVGELFF
TRBV18	TRBD1	TRBJ2-7	-	TGTGCCAGCTCGACGACAGGGTCCTACGAGCAGTACTTC	CASSTTGSYEQYF
TRBV2	-	TRBJ1-2	-	TGTGCCAGCAGTGGGACAACCGCTAACTATGGCTACACCTTC	CASSGTTANYGYTF
TRBV9	-	TRBJ2-7	few	TGTGCCAGCAGCGTAGAGGCTAGATCCTTGCAGTACTTC	CASSVEARSLQYF
TRBV6-5	-	TRBJ1-2	-	TGTGCCAGCAGTTACCAGCCGACAGGTAACTATGGCTACACCTTC	CASSYQPTGNYGYTF
TRBV30	-	TRBJ1-3	-	TGTGCCTGGAGTGTACCGCGCGCTTCCTTTGACTCTGGAAACACCATATATTTT	CAWSVPRASFDSGNTIYF
TRBV18	TRBD1	TRBJ2-2	-	TGTGCCAGCTCACCCGGGGACAGGGCTTCGTTGTTTTTT	CASSPGDRASLFF
TRBV14	TRBD2	TRBJ2-2	-	TGTGCCAGCAGCCAAGCCCTAGCGGGAGTTCTTAGGAGGGAGCTGTTTTTT	CASSQALAGVLRRELFF
TRBV5-4	TRBD2	TRBJ2-5	-	TGTGCCAGCAGCTTGGGAGGGTCGGGAGGAACCCAGTACTTC	CASSLGGSGGTQYF
TRBV7-2	TRBD2	TRBJ2-3	once	TGTGCCAGCAGCTCCGCCGCCGCGGGAGGTACAGATACGCAGTATTTT	CASSSAAAGGTDTQYF
TRBV27	-	TRBJ1-4	-	TGTGCCAGCAGTGGTGTCGGGCAAGACGGAGAAAAACTGTTTTTT	CASSGVGQDGEKLFF
TRBV6-1	TRBD2	TRBJ2-3	-	TGTGCCAGCAGCCCAGCGGGAGTAGGCACAGATACGCAGTATTTT	CASSPAGVGTDTQYF
TRBV19	-	TRBJ2-5	-	TGTGCCAGCGGACAGAGACAAGAGACCCAGTACTTC	CASGQRQETQYF
TRBV18	-	TRBJ2-3	-	TGTGCCAGCTCAGTTCAGTATACGCAGTATTTT	CASSVQYTQYF
TRBV7-2	-	TRBJ2-5	-	TGTGCCAGCAGCTGGGCCCGGGGGCAGATGGAGACCCAGTACTTC	CASSWARGQMETQYF
TRBV6-4	TRBD1	TRBJ2-2	-	TGTGCCAGCAGCAAAGAGGGGGCAGGCACCGGGGAGCTGTTTTTT	CASSKEGAGTGELFF
TRBV6-1	-	TRBJ2-7	-	TGTGCCAGCAGTGAAGGCACTAGCTGGAGTTACGAGCAGTACTTC	CASSEGTSWSYEQYF
TRBV19	-	TRBJ1-5	-	TGTGCCAGTAGTGCCGACATTTATCAGCCCCAGCATTTT	CASSADIYQPQHF
TRBV4-2	TRBD2	TRBJ2-7	few	TGTGCCAGCAGCCAAGATTGGACTAGCGGGAGCTACGAGCAGTACTTC	CASSQDWTSGSYEQYF
TRBV19	-	TRBJ1-2	-	TGTGCCAGTAGTATAGCGGGGTTCGTTAACTATGGCTACACCTTC	CASSIAGFVNYGYTF
TRBV5-4	TRBD1	TRBJ2-5	-	TGTGCCAGCAGTGTTGACAGGGGGGGGACCCAGTACTTC	CASSVDRGGTQYF
TRBV30	-	TRBJ1-6	-	TGTGCCTGGAGTGTACAATTCAGAGGGTCGTCCCTCCACTTT	CAWSVQFRGSSLHF
TRBV7-9	-	TRBJ1-2	-	TGTGCCAGCAGCCAGGTAGAGACCGTTAACTATGGCTACACCTTC	CASSQVETVNYGYTF
TRBV5-4	-	TRBJ2-1	-	TGTGCCAGCAGCTGGGACGGGAGCTACAATGAGCAGTTCTTC	CASSWDGSYNEQFF
TRBV30	-	TRBJ1-6	-	TGTGCCTGGAGCGAAGCAGTGGACAGTTATAATTCACCCCTCCACTTT	CAWSEAVDSYNSPLHF
TRBV7-7	-	TRBJ2-3	-	TGTGCTAGCAGCTTTGAGGGGGGTACGCAGTATTTT	CASSFEGGTQYF
TRBV19	TRBD1	TRBJ2-1	-	TGTGCCAGTAGTATAGATCGACAGGGGATAAAAAATGAGCAGTTCTTC	CASSIDRQGIKNEQFF
TRBV19	-	TRBJ2-1	-	TGTGCCAGTAGACCCCCTTCTCACAATGAGCAGTTCTTC	CASRPPSHNEQFF
TRBV4-2	-	TRBJ1-5	-	TGTGCCAGCAGCTTGGGGACCTGGAGCAATCAGCCCCAGCATTTT	CASSLGTWSNQPQHF
TRBV29-1	TRBD2	TRBJ2-7	-	TGCAGCGTAGCCTTCGGGACTAGCGGATTCTACGAGCAGTACTTC	CSVAFGTSGFYEQYF